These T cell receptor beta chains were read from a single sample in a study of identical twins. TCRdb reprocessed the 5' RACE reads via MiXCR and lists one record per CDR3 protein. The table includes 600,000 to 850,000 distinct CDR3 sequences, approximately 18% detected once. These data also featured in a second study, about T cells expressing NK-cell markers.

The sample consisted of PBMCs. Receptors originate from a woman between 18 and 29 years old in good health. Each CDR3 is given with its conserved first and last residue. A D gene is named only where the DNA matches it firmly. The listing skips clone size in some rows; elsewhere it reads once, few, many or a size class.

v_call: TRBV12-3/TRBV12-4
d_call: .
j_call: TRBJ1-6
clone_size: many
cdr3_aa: CASSSDESLFHF
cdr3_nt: TGTGCCAGCAGCTCAGATGAGAGCCTTTTCCACTTT

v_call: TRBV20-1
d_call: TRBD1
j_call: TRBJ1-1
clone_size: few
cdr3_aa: CSARDPGPGGTRTEAFF
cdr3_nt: TGCAGTGCTAGAGATCCCGGGCCAGGGGGCACTCGGACTGAAGCTTTCTTT

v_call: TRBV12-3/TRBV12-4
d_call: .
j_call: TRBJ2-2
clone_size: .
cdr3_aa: CASSYRTVTRGTGELFF
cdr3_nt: TGTGCCAGCAGTTACCGGACAGTCACCCGGGGCACCGGGGAGCTGTTTTTT

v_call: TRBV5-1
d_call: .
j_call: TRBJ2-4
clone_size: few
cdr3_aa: CASSADSTSAIQYF
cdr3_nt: TGCGCCAGCAGCGCAGACAGCACTTCGGCCATTCAGTACTTC

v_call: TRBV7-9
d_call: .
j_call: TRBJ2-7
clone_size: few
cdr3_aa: CASSSREASSYEQYF
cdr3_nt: TGTGCCAGCAGCTCTCGGGAAGCTAGCTCCTACGAGCAGTACTTC

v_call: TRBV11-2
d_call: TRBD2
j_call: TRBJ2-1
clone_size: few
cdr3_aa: CASSFGLAGGYEQFF
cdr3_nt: TGTGCCAGCAGCTTCGGACTAGCGGGGGGCTATGAGCAGTTCTTC

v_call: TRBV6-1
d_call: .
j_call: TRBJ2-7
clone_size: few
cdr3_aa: CASTGTREYF
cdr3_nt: TGTGCCAGCACCGGGACCCGGGAGTACTTC

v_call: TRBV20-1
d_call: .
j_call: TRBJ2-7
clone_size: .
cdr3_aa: CSARASDYYEQYF
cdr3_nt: TGCAGTGCTAGAGCTAGCGATTACTACGAGCAGTACTTC

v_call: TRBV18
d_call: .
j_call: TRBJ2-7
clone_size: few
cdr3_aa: CASSLYRDRLYEQYF
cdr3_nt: TGTGCCAGCTCACTTTACCGGGACCGACTCTACGAGCAGTACTTC

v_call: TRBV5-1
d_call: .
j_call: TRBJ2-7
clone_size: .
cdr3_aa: CASSLHGDEQYF
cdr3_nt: TGCGCCAGCAGCTTGCACGGGGACGAGCAGTACTTC

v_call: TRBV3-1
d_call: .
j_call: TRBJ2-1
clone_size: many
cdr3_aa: CASSLDPGLTYNEQFF
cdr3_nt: TGTGCCAGCAGCCTCGACCCGGGACTCACCTACAATGAGCAGTTCTTC

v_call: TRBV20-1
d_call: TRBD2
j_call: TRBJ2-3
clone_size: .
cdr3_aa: CSVGGLLPDTQYF
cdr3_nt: TGCAGTGTCGGGGGACTATTGCCAGATACGCAGTATTTT

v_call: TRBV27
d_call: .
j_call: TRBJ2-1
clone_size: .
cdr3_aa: CASREGQVFNEQFF
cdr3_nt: TGTGCCAGCCGTGAGGGGCAGGTTTTCAATGAGCAGTTCTTC

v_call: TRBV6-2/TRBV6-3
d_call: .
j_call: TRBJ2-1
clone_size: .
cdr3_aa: CASSPRTYEQFF
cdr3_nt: TGTGCCAGCAGCCCCCGGACGTATGAGCAGTTCTTC

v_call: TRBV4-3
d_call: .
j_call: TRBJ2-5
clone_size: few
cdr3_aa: CASSRRPVGSETQYF
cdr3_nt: TGCGCCAGCAGCCGCCGCCCAGTGGGCTCGGAGACCCAGTACTTC

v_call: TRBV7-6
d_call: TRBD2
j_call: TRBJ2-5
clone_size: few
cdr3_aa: CASSPLGGGETQYF
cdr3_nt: TGTGCCAGCAGCCCGCTCGGGGGAGGGGAGACCCAGTACTTC

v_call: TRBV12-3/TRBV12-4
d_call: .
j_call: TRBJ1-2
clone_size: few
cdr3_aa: CASSLQVLGGYTF
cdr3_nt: TGTGCCAGCAGTTTACAAGTGCTCGGTGGCTACACCTTC

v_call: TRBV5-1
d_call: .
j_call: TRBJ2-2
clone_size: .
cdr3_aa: CASSRSGDTGELFF
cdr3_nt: TGCGCCAGCAGTAGATCCGGGGACACCGGGGAGCTGTTTTTT

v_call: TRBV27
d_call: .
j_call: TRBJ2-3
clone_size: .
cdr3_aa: CASSISTFGVHGARTYTQYF
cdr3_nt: TGTGCCAGCAGTATTTCCACGTTTGGGGTTCACGGGGCACGAACATATACGCAGTATTTT

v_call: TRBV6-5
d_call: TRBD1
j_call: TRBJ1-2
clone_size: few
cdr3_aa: CASSYGDRFYGYTF
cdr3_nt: TGTGCCAGCAGTTACGGGGACAGGTTCTATGGCTACACCTTC

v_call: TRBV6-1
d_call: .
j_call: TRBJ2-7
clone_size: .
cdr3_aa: CASSSYGGGSYEQYF
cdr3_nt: TGTGCCAGCAGCTCTTATGGAGGGGGTTCCTACGAGCAGTACTTC

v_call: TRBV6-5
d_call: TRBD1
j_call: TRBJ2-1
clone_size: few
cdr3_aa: CASSYGTDNEQFF
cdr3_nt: TGTGCCAGCAGTTACGGGACAGACAATGAGCAGTTCTTC

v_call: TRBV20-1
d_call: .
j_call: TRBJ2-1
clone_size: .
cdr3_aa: CSGRDLAQVGTYNEQFF
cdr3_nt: TGCAGCGGTAGGGACCTAGCACAAGTGGGGACTTACAATGAGCAGTTCTTC

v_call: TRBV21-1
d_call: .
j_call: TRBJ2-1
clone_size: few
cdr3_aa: CASSTTDLAGEGLHNEQFF
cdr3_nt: TGTGCCAGCAGCACCACGGATTTAGCGGGAGAGGGCCTCCACAATGAGCAGTTCTTC

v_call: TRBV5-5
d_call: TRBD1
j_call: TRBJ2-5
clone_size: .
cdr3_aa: CASSFARGETQYF
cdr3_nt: TGTGCCAGCAGCTTCGCCAGGGGGGAGACCCAGTACTTC

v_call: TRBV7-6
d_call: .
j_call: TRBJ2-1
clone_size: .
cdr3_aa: CASSLAGGVYNEQFF
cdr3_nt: TGTGCCAGCAGCTTAGCTGGAGGTGTCTACAATGAGCAGTTCTTC

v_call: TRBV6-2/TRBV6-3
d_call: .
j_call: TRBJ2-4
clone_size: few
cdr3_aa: CASSWLQGAKNIQYF
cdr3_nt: TGTGCCAGCAGTTGGCTTCAGGGAGCCAAAAACATTCAGTACTTC

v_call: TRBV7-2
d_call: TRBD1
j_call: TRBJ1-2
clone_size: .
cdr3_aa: CASSATGQGGGYTF
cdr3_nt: TGTGCCAGCAGCGCAACCGGACAGGGGGGTGGCTACACCTTC